The 17 T cell receptor beta chains below were found in one sample sequenced in a study of control samples from healthy donors and cancer patients. Libraries were prepared by immunoSEQ multiplex PCR; TCRdb keeps only in-frame clonotypes and omits some of them. The table lists roughly 40,000 clones, roughly nine tenths of them singletons. The material sequenced was blood. These receptors were obtained from a woman aged 50 to 60 in good health.

This chain's CDR3 is CASTDGLTVEKLFF. The CDR3 DNA reads as TGTGCCAGCACTGATGGGCTAACTGTTGAAAAACTGTTTTTT. The chain combines TRBV2 with TRBJ1-4; D uncertain. Per germline, CDR1 SNHLY and CDR2 FYNNEI. The CDR3 extends over 14 amino acids. V was clipped by 7 bases and J by 7 bases, with 16 bases between them.

The rearrangement links TRBV28 to TRBJ1-1; 11 positions match TRBD1. The CDR3 has 13 amino acids. Germline lookup yields CDR1 MDHEN and CDR2 SYDVKM. V was clipped by 5 bases and J by 4 bases; unmatched bases: 0. Here the CDR3 DNA reads TGTGCCAGCAGTGGGACAGGGGGCACTGAAGCTTTCTTT. Protein product: CASSGTGGTEAFF.

The chain uses TRBV5-1 and TRBJ1-4; D is possibly TRBD1 (6 bases). This CDR3 region has 18 residues. V was trimmed by 0 bases and J by 0 bases, leaving 15 bases between them. Per germline, CDR1 SGHRS and CDR2 YFSETQ. Written as DNA, the CDR3 is TGCGCCAGCAGCTTGGGGACCAGGGGTTCCACAACTAATGAAAAACTGTTTTTT. It codes for CASSLGTRGSTTNEKLFF. Using reference TRBV5-1 and TRBJ1-4 for the parts outside the CDR3, the full variable domain is KAGVTQTPRYLIKTRGQQVTLSCSPISGHRSVSWYQQTPGQGLQFLFEYFSETQRNKGNFPGRFSGRQFSNSRSEMNVSTLELGDSALYLCASSLGTRGSTTNEKLFFGSGTQLSVL.

This rearrangement joins TRBV7-9 to TRBJ2-7; D is uncertain. From germline, CDR1 is SEHNR and CDR2 FQNEAQ (reference sequence). The CDR3 consists of 14 residues. The V and J ends lost 4 bases and 2 bases respectively, with 12 bases between them. CDR3 in DNA: TGTGCCAGCAGCTCTCCAGGACCGCCCTACGAGCAGTACTTC. Its protein product is CASSSPGPPYEQYF.

The chain links TRBV6-5 to TRBJ1-1; D uncertain. Trimming removed 0 bases at V and 8 bases at J, with 10 bases between. Germline assignment: CDR1 MNHEY and CDR2 SVGAGI. The CDR3 is 13 residues long. The CDR3 DNA reads TGTGCCAGCAGTTACTCGTCAGAGGCAGAAGCTTTCTTT. Translation gives CASSYSSEAEAFF.

V gene TRBV6-5 combines with J gene TRBJ1-1; TRBD1 matches 8 bases. The length of the CDR3 is 15 residues. Germline CDR1 MNHEY, CDR2 SVGAGI. Losses at the gene ends were 6 bases for V and 0 bases for J; bases not matched to a gene: 6. In DNA form, the CDR3 reads TGTGCCAGCAGCCGAGGACAGGGATTGAACACTGAAGCTTTCTTT. It translates to CASSRGQGLNTEAFF.

V usage is TRBV7-3 and J usage is TRBJ2-2; 10 nucleotides agree with TRBD2. The V gene end was trimmed by 5 bases and the J gene end by 3 bases; junction bases not matched to a gene: 6. This CDR3 has 16 residues. Germline V gene sequence: CDR1 SGHTA, CDR2 FQGTGA. DNA for the CDR3: TGTGCCAGCAGCGCCGGACTAGCGGCCCACACCGGGGAGCTGTTTTTT. Its protein product is CASSAGLAAHTGELFF. The variable domain in full, completed from reference TRBV7-3 and TRBJ2-2, reads GAGVSQTPSNKVTEKGKYVELRCDPISGHTALYWYRQSLGQGPEFLIYFQGTGAADDSGLPNDRFFAVRPEGSVSTLKIQRTERGDSAVYLCASSAGLAAHTGELFFGEGSRLTVL.

The CDR3 protein is CASSLGESTTSTDTQYF. The CDR3, as DNA: TGCGCCAGCAGCTTGGGTGAGTCGACTACTAGCACAGATACGCAGTATTTT. J is TRBJ2-3 and V is TRBV5-1; possible D gene TRBD2, 5 bases. This CDR3 has 17 residues. V was cut by 0 bases and J by 0 bases, with 14 bases left in between. Germline V gene data show CDR1 as SGHRS and CDR2 as YFSETQ.

Comments on this clone: A junction end diverges from the germline sequence, so it may reflect a read error. The genes are TRBV3-1 (or the pseudogene TRBV3-2) and TRBJ1-5; maybe TRBD1 (6 bases). The CDR3 has 14 residues. In germline, CDR1 is LGHDT, CDR2 YNNKEL (reference sequence). CDR3 in amino acids: CTSSQGRGIQPQHF. The CDR3 DNA sequence: TGTACCAGCAGCCAGGGCAGGGGAATACAGCCCCAGCATTTT.

Only one count was recorded for this clone. The rearrangement joins TRBV7-9 to TRBJ1-5; D gene ambiguous. V was clipped by 1 base and J by 1 base, with 5 bases between them. This CDR3 is 14 amino acids long. The germline gives CDR1 SEHNR, CDR2 FQNEAQ (reference sequence). For the CDR3, the DNA is TGTGCCAGCAGCTTAGATGGGAGCAATCAGCCCCAGCATTTT. Its translation: CASSLDGSNQPQHF.

This chain connects TRBV7-9 to TRBJ2-7; 10 bases map to TRBD1. The CDR3 loop spans 17 amino acids. V was clipped by 4 bases and J by 5 bases; unmatched bases: 14. Looked up from germline, CDR1 is SEHNR and CDR2 is FQNEAQ (reference sequence). CDR3 in amino acids: CASSSPQRTGGGHEQYF. Here the CDR3 DNA reads TGTGCCAGCAGCTCCCCCCAAAGGACAGGGGGGGGCCACGAGCAGTACTTC.

The genes are TRBV7-8 and TRBJ1-2, with TRBD1 as a possible D gene (6 bases). CDR1 SGHVS and CDR2 FQNEAQ come from the germline V gene. The CDR3 has 15 amino acids. V lost 5 bases and J lost 1, with 14 bases in between. CDR3 bases: TGTGCCAGCAGCCAACAGGGAAACCATAACTATGGCTACACCTTC. Its protein product is CASSQQGNHNYGYTF.

A word on this clone: The junction and the germline gene differ at one end; a read error may be behind it. Within the sample, other DNA sequences also encode this same CDR3. The chain joins TRBV13 to TRBJ2-5; TRBD2 agrees at 11 bases. The CDR3 is 15 residues long. CDR1 PRHDT and CDR2 FYEKMQ come from the germline V gene (reference sequence). CDR3 nucleotides: TGCGCCAGCAGCTGGGGACTAGCGGTTAGTGGGGCCCAGTACTTC. It is translated as CASSWGLAVSGAQYF.

V and J are TRBV6-5 and TRBJ2-1; weak D call: TRBD1 (6 bases). With 9 bases removed from V and 6 bases from J, the gap between germline ends came to 12 bases. Per the germline V gene, CDR1 is MNHEY and CDR2 is SVGAGI. The CDR3 is made up of 12 amino acids. The CDR3, as DNA: TGTGCCAGTTGGGGACACCTCAATGAGCAGTTCTTC. The encoded protein is CASWGHLNEQFF.

The gene calls are TRBV6-8 and TRBJ2-2; 11 bases agree with TRBD2. Unmatched junction bases numbered 17, after V lost 2 bases and J lost 3 bases. Germline CDR1 is MNHGY and CDR2 is SAAAGT. The CDR3 is 21 amino acids. As DNA, the CDR3 is TGTGCCAGCAGTTACCCGCCCCATAGCGGGGGGGACCCAGGGTACACCGGGGAGCTGTTTTTT. This translates into CASSYPPHSGGDPGYTGELFF.

This chain joins TRBV18 and TRBJ2-5, with a possible D match to TRBD2 (6 bases). CDR1 KGHSH and CDR2 LQKENI come from the germline V gene. V was clipped by 4 bases and J by 0 bases, with 15 bases between them. The CDR3 loop spans 16 amino acids. The CDR3 sequence: CASSQVLGTYQETQYF. The CDR3 nucleotides are TGTGCCAGCTCACAGGTGCTTGGGACTTACCAAGAGACCCAGTACTTC.

The chain joins TRBV6-6 to TRBJ1-5; 9 bases map to TRBD1. Per the germline V gene, CDR1 is MNHNY and CDR2 is SVGAGI (reference sequence). The CDR3 runs 20 residues. Trimming took 5 bases from V and 1 from J; bases not matched to a gene: 18. CDR3 sequence (DNA): TGTGCCAGCAGTCACAGGGTTTTGGACAGGGGTGGGGGGAGCAATCAGCCCCAGCATTTT. Amino acid sequence: CASSHRVLDRGGGSNQPQHF.